This TCR beta chain was found in a study of somatic mutations in cytotoxic T cells in rheumatoid arthritis (dated by TCRdb to about 2017). Study-level background: A FACSAria II or Sony SH800 was used to flow-sort some V beta antibody-stained T-cell populations at nearly 100% purity, and TCRB sequencing was also done on sorted V beta1+ cells. In newly diagnosed rheumatoid arthritis without treatment, the study examined if expanded CD8+ T-cell clones harbor somatic mutations, relying on TCRB deep sequencing to characterize clonality. For approximately 63 rheumatoid arthritis patients and approximately 20 healthy controls, TCRB deep sequencing was carried out. Patient and control groups had essentially identical median ages.

As concerns this clone: Its antigen is unknown. No much larger clone exists at a distance of one base, and base qualities are not known.

CDR1 and CDR2 were assigned from the germline V gene as SGHAT and FQNNGV. The cysteine opens and the phenylalanine closes a CDR3 of 14 amino acids. This entry keeps only the CDR3 DNA: 42 bases, framed from base 1. The V end loses 1 base and the J end loses 2 bases, and a stretch of 9 bases separates them. Genomic DNA underwent TCRB CDR3 sequencing using the immunoSEQ assay. Concerning the study's data processing: Only productive TCRB rearrangements were included in the analyses. Defining a clone by its unique TCRB CDR3 sequence, the study calculated clonality as a productive clonality index derived from Shannon entropy. To calculate repertoire overlap between two samples, the template counts of each clone were considered relative to each sample's total templates. V-gene usage from TCRB sequencing and V-gene usage measured by flow cytometry were correlated (Spearman r of over 0.6). Drawn from immuneACCESS, this table holds only the in-frame rearrangements with V and J called that TCRdb kept. Clones are partly lost; checked studies trace under half to an unresolved V gene and leave the rest unexplained. The V and J calls and clone size were taken over from that table, and D and trimming were inferred from the DNA. The sample table records over 20,000 clones; 82% of these occur just once. About 5% of the sample goes to the ten largest clones.

Healthy controls were roughly 20 blood donors whose buffy coats were used, with a median age of around 60 years (range about 20-70) and approximately 50% female. Positive magnetic bead selection on an AutoMACS was used to isolate CD4+ and CD8+ cells, with flow cytometry used to check purity. Ficoll-Paque PLUS density gradient separation was used to isolate peripheral blood mononuclear cells. Nucleospin Tissue or Tissue XS kits were used to extract DNA from CD4-enriched, CD8-enriched or PBMC samples, and a Qubit 2.0 fluorometer was used for quantification. Results the study describes overall, beyond this receptor: Viral specificity could not be ruled out by absence from virus-specific databases, and the antigen targets of the expanded CD8+ clones remained unknown. The finding that TRBV07 was slightly underrepresented in patients was left unadjusted for multiple comparisons. The largest CD8+ clone made up more than 20% of CD8+ cells in about an eighth of the roughly 65 patients, and blood and synovial fluid shared several identical CD8+ TCRB sequences. CD8+ T-cell clonality did not differ significantly between rheumatoid arthritis patients and age-matched healthy controls. CD8+ clonality increased with age in patients (Spearman r of about 0.49) but not in healthy controls.

The sample comprised CD8+ T cells sorted from blood. Recombination connected TRBV11-2 to TRBJ2-7; no confident D gene assignment can be made. The receptor was isolated from a man between 50 and 59 years old in good health. The base sequence is TGTGCCAGCAGCTTAGGTTACTACACCTACGAGCAGTACTTC. This sequence encodes CASSLGYYTYEQYF.